The 26 T cell receptor beta chains below were found in one sample sequenced in a study of blood T cell repertoires in COVID-19. Generated by immunoSEQ multiplex PCR, the TCRdb table keeps only in-frame clones and is missing some. The sample contains 190,000 or so clones, about 86% of which appear only once. The specimen was peripheral blood. These receptors were obtained from a man aged 50 to 60 with active or convalescent COVID-19.

The V and J genes are TRBV28 and TRBJ1-2; 7 bases agree with TRBD1. With V trimmed by 5 bases and J by 8 bases, 11 bases remained unmatched. Germline lookup yields CDR1 MDHEN and CDR2 SYDVKM. The CDR3 is made up of 14 amino acids. The CDR3 is CASSPETGRGGYTF. In DNA form, the CDR3 reads TGTGCCAGCAGTCCAGAGACAGGGCGGGGAGGCTACACCTTC.

The rearrangement links TRBV10-1 to TRBJ2-2; 9 bases are shared with TRBD1. The germline gives CDR1 WNHNN, CDR2 SYGVQD (reference sequence). The CDR3 runs 15 residues. V was clipped by 3 bases and J by 7 bases; unmatched bases: 6. DNA of the CDR3: TGCGCCAGCAGTGATGAAGGACAGGGGAACGGGGAGCTGTTTTTT. Protein sequence: CASSDEGQGNGELFF.

J is TRBJ1-2 and V is TRBV6-5; D might be TRBD1 (5 bases). V was trimmed by 2 bases and J by 8 bases, leaving 12 bases between them. This CDR3 has 13 amino acids. The V gene's germline CDR1 is MNHEY and CDR2 SVGAGI. In nucleotides, the CDR3 is TGTGCCAGCAGTTACGGGGCAGGATTAGGCTACACCTTC. Encoded protein: CASSYGAGLGYTF.

This clone has a single count. V is TRBV13 and J is TRBJ1-3; 7 positions match TRBD1. Germline V gene lookup returns CDR1 PRHDT and CDR2 FYEKMQ (reference sequence). Losses at the gene ends were 4 bases for V and 4 bases for J; bases not matched to a gene: 4. CDR3 length: 14 residues. The CDR3 bases are TGTGCCAGCAGCTCGGGACAGAGGGGAAACACCATATATTTT. This translates into CASSSGQRGNTIYF.

The chain carries TRBV25-1 and TRBJ1-5; possible D gene TRBD1, 6 bases. Trimming left V 4 bases short and J 3 bases short, with 10 bases between. CDR1 and CDR2 from the germline V gene are MGHDK and SYGVNS. This CDR3 region has 14 residues. DNA for the CDR3: TGTGCCAGCAGTGGGCGACAGGTCAATCAGCCCCAGCATTTT. This sequence encodes CASSGRQVNQPQHF.

V usage is TRBV6-2 or TRBV6-3 and J usage is TRBJ1-1; D not resolved. Germline V gives CDR1 MNHEY, CDR2 SVGEGT. The CDR3 spans 14 residues. V lost 0 bases and J lost 6, with 11 bases in between. CDR3 region: CASSYSNRVAEAFF. CDR3 in DNA: TGTGCCAGCAGTTACTCGAACCGGGTCGCTGAAGCTTTCTTT.

The count of this clone is one. The chain uses TRBV7-9 and TRBJ2-3; 12 nucleotides line up with TRBD2. J lost 5 bases, V lost 7 bases, and 7 bases had no gene match. The CDR3 sequence is 15 residues long. Germline CDR1 reads SEHNR; CDR2 reads FQNEAQ (reference sequence). The CDR3 is CASTKPGLAGDTQYF. DNA for the CDR3: TGTGCCAGCACCAAGCCGGGACTAGCGGGAGATACGCAGTATTTT.

The chain uses TRBV2 and TRBJ1-1; tentatively, D is TRBD1 (5 bases). From germline, CDR1 is SNHLY and CDR2 FYNNEI. The CDR3 spans 15 residues. V gave up 3 bases and J gave up 3 bases, with 14 bases separating them. The chain's CDR3 is CASSDRPGWDTEAFF. The CDR3 coding sequence is TGTGCCAGCAGTGACCGGCCAGGGTGGGACACTGAAGCTTTCTTT.

V usage is TRBV7-9 and J usage is TRBJ1-3, with a possible D match to TRBD1 (5 bases). With 5 bases removed from V and 0 bases from J, the gap between germline ends came to 11 bases. CDR3 size: 15 residues. In germline, CDR1 is SEHNR, CDR2 FQNEAQ (reference sequence). The CDR3 DNA reads TGTGCCAGCAGCCTTAGGGGATCCTCTGGAAACACCATATATTTT. Protein: CASSLRGSSGNTIYF.

This clone was counted a few times. V is TRBV11-1 and J is TRBJ2-5, with 8 bases that match TRBD1. The germline V gene encodes CDR1 SGHAT and CDR2 FQDESV (reference sequence). After removal of 5 bases from V and 3 bases from J, the junction contained 11 bases not matched to a gene. The CDR3 is made up of 16 amino acids. CDR3 nucleotides: TGTGCCAGCAGCCCGCAGTCGTCAGGGGGCGAAGAGACCCAGTACTTC. Amino acids: CASSPQSSGGEETQYF. Filled out from reference TRBV11-1 and TRBJ2-5, the complete variable domain reads EAEVAQSPRYKITEKSQAVAFWCDPISGHATLYWYRQILGQGPELLVQFQDESVVDDSQLPKDRFSAERLKGVDSTLKIQPAELGDSAMYLCASSPQSSGGEETQYFGPGTRLLVL.

V is TRBV7-3 and J is TRBJ2-2, with D tentatively TRBD1 (6 bases). V was cut by 8 bases and J by 4 bases, with 14 bases left in between. CDR1 and CDR2 from the germline V gene are SGHTA and FQGTGA. The CDR3 extends over 14 amino acids. CDR3 DNA sequence: TGTGCCAGCGCTGGGGGCGCGAGCACCGGGGAGCTGTTTTTT. Encoded protein: CASAGGASTGELFF.

This clone was seen more than once but under ten times. This chain links TRBV28 with TRBJ2-1; TRBD2 matches 11 bases. The germline V gene has CDR1 MDHEN and CDR2 SYDVKM. Trimming removed 8 bases from V and 4 bases from J; junction bases left unmatched: 7. CDR3 size: 15 residues. CDR3 nucleotide sequence: TGTGCCAGCTCCAAACTAGCGGGAGAGTACAATGAGCAGTTCTTC. This gives the protein CASSKLAGEYNEQFF. Complete variable domain (other parts from reference TRBV28 and TRBJ2-1): DVKVTQSSRYLVKRTGEKVFLECVQDMDHENMFWYRQDPGLGLRLIYFSYDVKMKEKGDIPEGYSVSREKKERFSLILESASTNQTSMYLCASSKLAGEYNEQFFGPGTRLTVL.

The chain links TRBV30 to TRBJ1-3, with D tentatively TRBD1 (5 bases). V was shortened by 3 bases and J by 2 bases, with 11 bases between the two germline ends. CDR1 and CDR2 from the germline V gene are GTSNPN and SVGIG (reference sequence). The CDR3 spans 14 residues. CDR3 sequence (DNA): TGTGCCTGGAGGGACACTATAACTGGAAACACCATATATTTT. Its translation: CAWRDTITGNTIYF. Drawing the rest from reference TRBV30 and TRBJ1-3, the complete variable domain is SQTIHQWPATLVQPVGSPLSLECTVEGTSNPNLYWYRQAAGRGLQLLFYSVGIGQISSEVPQNLSASRPQDRQFILSSKKLLLSDSGFYLCAWRDTITGNTIYFGEGSWLTVV.

This chain joins TRBV28 and TRBJ2-7, with 12 bases lining up with TRBD2. Germline CDR1 MDHEN, CDR2 SYDVKM. With V trimmed by 6 bases and J by 6 bases, 9 bases remained unmatched. This CDR3 comprises 15 residues. This CDR3 reads CASSAPSGRAPEQYF. CDR3 nucleotides: TGTGCCAGCAGCGCCCCTAGCGGGAGGGCCCCCGAGCAGTACTTC.

In nucleotides, the CDR3 is TGTGCCAGCAGCTTATTGAGTGACACTGAAGCTTTCTTT. Translation gives CASSLLSDTEAFF. The chain has TRBV7-9 and TRBJ1-1, with D unresolved. Trimming pared 2 bases from V and 3 bases from J, leaving 7 bases between. Germline CDR1 reads SEHNR; CDR2 reads FQNEAQ (reference sequence). CDR3 length: 13 amino acids.

CDR3 in amino acids: CASRRDNSPLHF. The DNA of the CDR3 is TGCGCCAGCAGACGGGATAATTCACCCCTCCACTTT. The chain recombines TRBV4-1 with TRBJ1-6; D remains ambiguous. Germline V gene sequence: CDR1 MGHRA, CDR2 YSYEKL. V lost 6 bases and J lost 5, with 5 bases in between. CDR3 size: 12 residues.

The chain recombines TRBV5-1 with TRBJ2-2, with no clear D. Looked up from germline, CDR1 is SGHRS and CDR2 is YFSETQ. Deletions cut 1 base from V and 0 bases from J, with 7 bases between. This CDR3 has 15 residues. The CDR3 here is CASSLLRSNTGELFF. DNA of the CDR3: TGCGCCAGCAGCTTGTTGCGCTCGAACACCGGGGAGCTGTTTTTT.

The chain employs TRBV27 and TRBJ1-1; 10 bases map to TRBD1. Germline V CDR1 and CDR2: MNHEY, SMNVEV (reference sequence). J was trimmed by 6 bases and V by 5 bases; bases with no gene match: 9. The CDR3 is 15 amino acids. The CDR3 DNA is TGTGCCAGCAGTCTCCGGGACAGGGGCTTGTCTGAAGCTTTCTTT. This encodes CASSLRDRGLSEAFF.

The J gene is TRBJ1-6, the V gene TRBV25-1, with 8 bases that match TRBD1. The germline V gene has CDR1 MGHDK and CDR2 SYGVNS. The CDR3 extends over 17 amino acids. V lost 6 bases, J lost 7 bases, and 14 bases stayed unmatched. Here the CDR3 reads CASRSPFSGDRNSPLHF. The CDR3, as DNA: TGTGCCAGCAGATCACCCTTCTCAGGGGACAGGAATTCACCCCTCCACTTT.

The chain employs TRBV19 and TRBJ2-4; 7 bases align to TRBD2. V lost 7 bases to trimming and J lost 5 bases; unmatched junction nucleotides: 11. This CDR3 is built from 15 residues. Per the germline V gene, CDR1 is LNHDA and CDR2 is SQIVND (reference sequence). CDR3 amino acids: CASTHGPGGENIQYF. The CDR3 bases are TGTGCCAGTACCCATGGCCCGGGGGGAGAAAACATTCAGTACTTC.

The chain employs TRBV19 and TRBJ1-2; tentative D call: TRBD1 (6 bases). The CDR3 has 16 residues. CDR1 is LNHDA, CDR2 SQIVND, per germline (reference sequence). The V end lost 3 bases, the J end lost 4 bases, and 18 bases lay between the germline ends. CDR3 sequence reads: CASSMLGGDVAYGYTF. CDR3 bases: TGTGCCAGTAGTATGCTAGGGGGGGACGTCGCCTATGGCTACACCTTC. Using reference TRBV19 and TRBJ1-2 for the parts outside the CDR3, the full variable domain is DGGITQSPKYLFRKEGQNVTLSCEQNLNHDAMYWYRQDPGQGLRLIYYSQIVNDFQKGDIAEGYSVSREKKESFPLTVTSAQKNPTAFYLCASSMLGGDVAYGYTFGSGTRLTVV.

The rearrangement uses TRBV6-4 and TRBJ2-5; TRBD1 agrees at 10 bases. V dropped 0 bases and J dropped 3; count of bases not matched to a gene: 4. CDR3 length equals 16 residues. Germline CDR1 MRHNA, CDR2 SNTAGT. The DNA of the CDR3 is TGTGCCAGCAGTGACTCGAAGGGGACAGGGGAAGAGACCCAGTACTTC. Amino acid sequence: CASSDSKGTGEETQYF.

The chain combines TRBV7-8 with TRBJ1-5, with D possibly being TRBD1 (5 bases). The CDR3 is 15 residues long. Between the trimmed V and J ends, which lost 1 base and 1 base, there was a span of 8 bases. CDR1 and CDR2 from the germline V gene are SGHVS and FQNEAQ. CDR3: CASSLEGNSNQPQHF. The CDR3 region has the DNA TGTGCCAGCAGCTTAGAGGGGAACAGCAATCAGCCCCAGCATTTT.

The chain couples TRBV5-4 to TRBJ2-7, with 8 bases identical to TRBD2. This CDR3 is built from 15 residues. Germline CDR1 is SGHNT and CDR2 is YYREEE (reference sequence). Losses at the gene ends were 0 bases for V and 4 bases for J; bases not matched to a gene: 6. Written as DNA, the CDR3 is TGTGCCAGCAGCTTGGACGGGGGGGGCCTTTACGAGCAGTACTTC. As protein: CASSLDGGGLYEQYF.

The chain employs TRBV5-1 and TRBJ2-7; D is possibly TRBD1 (6 bases). The CDR3 sequence is 13 residues long. The germline CDR1 and CDR2 sequences are SGHRS and YFSETQ. Trimming removed 4 bases at V and 5 bases at J, with 13 bases between. CDR3 coding DNA: TGCGCCAGCAGCAACTTACAGGGTAACGAGCAGTACTTC. Amino acids: CASSNLQGNEQYF. The full variable domain, its missing parts supplied by reference TRBV5-1 and TRBJ2-7, is KAGVTQTPRYLIKTRGQQVTLSCSPISGHRSVSWYQQTPGQGLQFLFEYFSETQRNKGNFPGRFSGRQFSNSRSEMNVSTLELGDSALYLCASSNLQGNEQYFGPGTRLTVT.

The J gene is TRBJ2-3, the V gene TRBV5-1, with 8 nucleotides matching TRBD2. The CDR3 sequence is 16 residues long. Trimming removed 3 bases from V and 0 bases from J; junction bases left unmatched: 6. Germline V gene sequence: CDR1 SGHRS, CDR2 YFSETQ. This CDR3 reads CASSWSASGSTDTQYF. CDR3 coding DNA: TGCGCCAGCAGCTGGAGCGCTAGCGGGAGCACAGATACGCAGTATTTT.